The 32 T cell receptor beta chains in this list originate from one sample, sequenced in a study of vaccination and CD4 T cells after COVID-19. As for treatment: approximately 10-day PBMC culture with coronavirus spike peptide pools or control peptides (ViraFEST assay). The assay that was used to sequence DNA from cultured CD4+ T cells was the Oncomine TCR Beta short-read assay. TCRdb re-called the PCR reads with MiXCR, one entry per CDR3 protein. In the table there are fewer than 10,000 distinct CDR3 sequences, less than 55% of which are singletons. These receptors lack a known antigen. Specimen: CD4+ T cells from blood, cultured in vitro. The receptors originated from a human donor who had recovered from COVID-19.

This clonotype has just a few counts. The gene calls are TRBV20-1 and TRBJ1-1; weak D call: TRBD1 (5 bases). The CDR3 covers 13 residues. CDR1 DFQATT and CDR2 SNEGSKA come from the germline V gene (reference sequence). Trimming cost V 1 base and J 8 bases, with 14 bases left between them. CDR3 protein: CSARAPPGTEAFF. The CDR3 nucleotides read TGCAGTGCTAGAGCCCCCCCAGGGACCGAAGCTTTCTTT.

CDR3 sequence reads: CASSLSGRGWFGYTF. The CDR3 coding sequence is TGTGCCAGCAGTTTATCGGGGCGAGGGTGGTTTGGCTACACCTTC. The J gene is TRBJ1-2, the V gene TRBV27, with D perhaps matching TRBD1 (5 bases). The CDR3 is 15 amino acids. V was clipped by 0 bases and J by 7 bases, with 15 bases between them. Germline CDR1 reads MNHEY; CDR2 reads SMNVEV (reference sequence).

A few counts support this clonotype. The chain combines TRBV12-3 or TRBV12-4 with TRBJ1-1; no reliable D call. The CDR3 consists of 13 residues. V was trimmed by 6 bases and J by 1 base, leaving 9 bases between them. The CDR3 nucleotides are TGTGCCAGCAGCTTCGGCGGGAACACTGAAGCTTTCTTT. It is translated as CASSFGGNTEAFF.

The chain carries TRBV19 and TRBJ1-5; D might be TRBD1 (5 bases). Germline V gives CDR1 LNHDA, CDR2 SQIVND (reference sequence). The V gene lost 3 bases and the J gene lost 3 bases, with 18 bases spanning the gap. The CDR3 runs to 17 residues. Here the CDR3 reads CASSIFRPGRSNQPQHF. CDR3 coding DNA: TGTGCCAGTAGTATCTTTAGGCCAGGGAGATCCAATCAGCCCCAGCATTTT.

This clonotype came up a few times. The chain carries TRBV2 and TRBJ1-5, with a tentative D call TRBD1 (6 bases). V gave up 7 bases and J gave up 4 bases, with 14 bases separating them. Per the germline V gene, CDR1 is SNHLY and CDR2 is FYNNEI. The CDR3 loop spans 14 amino acids. Written as DNA, the CDR3 is TGTGCCAGCACTGTCGGACAGCGAAATCAGCCCCAGCATTTT. Residues: CASTVGQRNQPQHF.

In its sample, this clonotype was seen a few times. The chain recombines TRBV6-1 with TRBJ1-5; 8 bases fit TRBD1. Germline CDR1 MNHNS, CDR2 SASEGT. The CDR3 has 18 residues. Trimming took 6 bases from V and 0 from J; bases not matched to a gene: 13. Here the CDR3 reads CASRLTDRGMNSNQPQHF. The CDR3 DNA follows: TGTGCCAGCAGACTCACAGACAGGGGTATGAATAGCAATCAGCCCCAGCATTTT.

The V call is TRBV20-1, the J call TRBJ1-1; a weak D match, TRBD1 (5 bases). CDR3 length equals 13 residues. Per the germline V gene, CDR1 is DFQATT and CDR2 is SNEGSKA (reference sequence). Trimming took off 5 bases at V and 0 bases at J, with 10 bases between the two ends. CDR3 sequence: CSASDSMNTEAFF. In nucleotides, the CDR3 is TGCAGTGCTTCCGACAGCATGAACACTGAAGCTTTCTTT.

The chain combines TRBV6-1 with TRBJ1-5, with 9 bases that match TRBD1. Germline assignment: CDR1 MNHNS and CDR2 SASEGT. The CDR3 totals 15 residues. The V and J ends lost 5 bases and 3 bases, in that order; junction bases with no gene match: 5. The CDR3 protein is CASSPRDRDNQPQHF. The CDR3, as DNA: TGTGCCAGCAGTCCCCGGGACAGGGACAATCAGCCCCAGCATTTT.

V gene TRBV2 combines with J gene TRBJ2-2; D may be TRBD1 (5 bases). The CDR3 sequence is 14 residues long. Germline V gene sequence: CDR1 SNHLY, CDR2 FYNNEI. The V end lost 4 bases, the J end lost 1 base, and 7 bases lay between the germline ends. The CDR3 here is CASSVQENTGELFF. In DNA, the CDR3 is TGTGCCAGCAGTGTACAGGAGAACACCGGGGAGCTGTTTTTT.

This chain joins TRBV5-4 and TRBJ2-6; TRBD1 aligns across 7 bases. The CDR3 loop spans 19 amino acids. J was trimmed by 0 bases and V by 0 bases; bases with no gene match: 9. CDR1 is SGHNT, CDR2 YYREEE, per germline (reference sequence). CDR3 in DNA: TGTGCCAGCAGCTTGGCCTTCGGACAGGTCATCTCTGGGGCCAACGTCCTGACTTTC. This codes for CASSLAFGQVISGANVLTF.

Comment on this clonotype: One end of the junction does not line up with germline, which may come from a read error. The chain links TRBV4-3 to TRBJ2-5; D perhaps matches TRBD2 (5 bases). The CDR3 sequence is 13 residues long. Germline V lookup: CDR1 LGHNA, CDR2 YSLEER. The CDR3 spells CASSQDEGEAQYF. CDR3 nucleotide sequence: TGCGCCAGCAGCCAAGATGAGGGAGAGGCCCAGTACTTC.

This chain links TRBV12-3 or TRBV12-4 with TRBJ1-1, with 10 positions matching TRBD1. This CDR3 has 17 residues. V lost 5 bases, J lost 0 bases, and 9 bases stayed unmatched. The CDR3 DNA reads as TGTGCCAGCAGTCGGGACAGGGGAGGGGTTCTGAACACTGAAGCTTTCTTT. Residues: CASSRDRGGVLNTEAFF.

This clonotype was counted between two and nine times. This chain connects TRBV7-9 to TRBJ2-2; TRBD1 aligns across 8 bases. CDR1 is SEHNR and CDR2 is FQNEAQ in the germline V gene (reference sequence). The ends lost 8 bases at V and 6 bases at J; junction bases unmatched: 11. This CDR3 is 15 amino acids long. The CDR3 loop is CASRDRLTRAGELFF. The CDR3 coding sequence is TGTGCCAGCCGGGACAGGTTGACGAGGGCCGGGGAGCTGTTTTTT.

V is TRBV30 and J is TRBJ2-2; 7 bases are shared with TRBD2. The CDR3 length is 16 residues. J was trimmed by 2 bases and V by 8 bases; bases with no gene match: 14. Germline CDR1 reads GTSNPN; CDR2 reads SVGIG (reference sequence). The CDR3 region has the DNA TGTGCCGGAGCCGGGGGGAGGGCGCTAAACACCGGGGAGCTGTTTTTT. It codes for CAGAGGRALNTGELFF.

The genes are TRBV2 and TRBJ1-5; 9 bases agree with TRBD1. The V segment lost 4 bases and the J segment 4 bases; nucleotides outside the gene matches: 5. CDR3 length: 15 amino acids. CDR1 and CDR2 from the germline V gene are SNHLY and FYNNEI. CDR3 sequence reads: CASSATGGENQPQHF. CDR3 in DNA: TGTGCCAGCAGTGCGACAGGGGGAGAAAATCAGCCCCAGCATTTT.

This clonotype has just a few counts. J is TRBJ2-1 and V is TRBV11-3; TRBD2 aligns across 8 bases. V dropped 5 bases and J dropped 0; count of bases not matched to a gene: 3. The CDR3 length is 15 residues. Germline loops: CDR1 SGHNT, CDR2 YENEEA. CDR3 in amino acids: CASSRGGLSYNEQFF. The CDR3 bases are TGTGCCAGCAGCCGGGGGGGCCTCTCCTACAATGAGCAGTTCTTC.

The chain employs TRBV4-3 and TRBJ2-2, with D perhaps matching TRBD2 (6 bases). The CDR3 is 15 amino acids. The V gene lost 3 bases and the J gene lost 1 base, with 9 bases spanning the gap. In germline, CDR1 is LGHNA, CDR2 YSLEER. The CDR3, as DNA: TGCGCCAGCAGCCAGTGGGGAGGGAACACCGGGGAGCTGTTTTTT. This translates into CASSQWGGNTGELFF.

The table lists this clonotype with a few counts. The V call is TRBV6-1, the J call TRBJ1-3; D not resolved. CDR1 is MNHNS, CDR2 SASEGT, per germline. V lost 4 bases, J lost 9 bases, and 19 bases lay in between. The CDR3 length is 15 residues. CDR3 sequence: CASSAKNEPGGTIYF. The CDR3 bases are TGTGCCAGCAGTGCAAAAAACGAACCTGGCGGCACCATATATTTT.

CDR3 nucleotides: TGTGCCAGCAGTTACTCAGGGTACCGGGTGGATGGCTACACCTTC. Its protein is CASSYSGYRVDGYTF. J is TRBJ1-2 and V is TRBV6-5; D gene unclear. Germline V gene sequence: CDR1 MNHEY, CDR2 SVGAGI. Trimming shortened V by 0 bases and J by 6 bases, and 14 bases separated the two germline ends. The CDR3 has 15 amino acids.

The chain uses TRBV12-3 or TRBV12-4 and TRBJ1-1, with 9 bases aligning to TRBD1. The CDR3 has 13 residues. V was pared by 6 bases and J by 10 bases, with 9 bases of the junction left unmatched. The CDR3 bases are TGTGCCAGCAGACCAGATCAGGGACAGGGAGCTTTCTTT. It yields the protein CASRPDQGQGAFF.

The chain carries TRBV19 and TRBJ1-3; D is perhaps TRBD1 (6 bases). CDR3 length: 17 amino acids. Germline V gives CDR1 LNHDA, CDR2 SQIVND (reference sequence). V was shortened by 7 bases and J by 4 bases, with 23 bases between the two germline ends. The CDR3 bases are TGTGCCAGTACCCACAACCAAGGCGGGGGGCAAGGAAACACCATATATTTT. Protein sequence: CASTHNQGGGQGNTIYF.

The chain links TRBV12-3 or TRBV12-4 to TRBJ1-1; D ambiguous. The V end lost 3 bases, the J end lost 1 base, and 9 bases lay between the germline ends. The CDR3 runs to 14 residues. The CDR3 reads CASSFKAGNTEAFF. DNA for the CDR3: TGTGCCAGCAGTTTTAAAGCAGGGAACACTGAAGCTTTCTTT.

The chain employs TRBV12-5 and TRBJ2-3; no definite D call. Looked up from germline, CDR1 is LGHNT and CDR2 is FRNRAP. The CDR3 has 18 residues. Trimming shortened V by 2 bases and J by 0 bases, and 18 bases separated the two germline ends. The chain's CDR3 is CASGLIPDGAHSTDTQYF. DNA for the CDR3: TGTGCTAGTGGTTTGATACCGGACGGAGCGCATAGCACAGATACGCAGTATTTT.

The V and J genes are TRBV6-1 and TRBJ1-6; 9 nucleotides align to TRBD1. CDR1 is MNHNS, CDR2 SASEGT, per germline. The CDR3 is made up of 15 amino acids. V lost 6 bases to trimming and J lost 10 bases; unmatched junction nucleotides: 10. CDR3 nucleotide sequence: TGTGCCAGCAGGACCCCGACAGGGGGTGGATCACCCCTCCACTTT. This translates into CASRTPTGGGSPLHF.

V is TRBV20-1 and J is TRBJ2-5; 11 bases align to TRBD2. The junction had 15 bases not matched to a gene; V was cut back by 3 bases and J by 0 bases. The length of the CDR3 is 19 residues. CDR1 is DFQATT and CDR2 is SNEGSKA in the germline V gene (reference sequence). The CDR3 region is CSASDARLAGFTYQETQYF. For the CDR3, the DNA is TGCAGTGCTAGTGATGCACGACTAGCGGGGTTTACGTACCAAGAGACCCAGTACTTC.

The genes are TRBV6-1 and TRBJ2-5; 7 bases agree with TRBD2. V was pared by 7 bases and J by 7 bases, with 6 bases of the junction left unmatched. From germline, CDR1 is MNHNS and CDR2 SASEGT. The CDR3 spans 12 residues. The CDR3 is CASNRLAGTQYF. For the CDR3, the DNA is TGTGCCAGCAACCGACTAGCCGGGACCCAGTACTTC.

This chain uses TRBV24-1 with TRBJ2-1, with TRBD1 matching over 8 bases. With 4 bases clipped from V and 4 bases from J, the junction kept 5 bases outside the gene matches. The CDR3 length is 15 residues. The germline V gene has CDR1 KGHDR and CDR2 SFDVKD. CDR3 loop: CATSDPGQVYNEQFF. The CDR3 DNA is TGTGCCACCAGTGACCCGGGACAGGTATACAATGAGCAGTTCTTC.

V gene TRBV19 combines with J gene TRBJ1-5; D possibly corresponds to TRBD1 (6 bases). The CDR3 runs to 14 residues. The V end was cut by 9 bases, the J end by 0 bases, with 12 bases between. Germline V lookup: CDR1 LNHDA, CDR2 SQIVND (reference sequence). CDR3 sequence: CASQDRNSNQPQHF. In DNA form, the CDR3 reads TGTGCCAGCCAGGACAGAAATAGCAATCAGCCCCAGCATTTT.

V gene TRBV6-2 or TRBV6-3 combines with J gene TRBJ2-7, with TRBD1 as a possible D gene (5 bases). The CDR3 has 15 residues. Trimming removed 5 bases from V and 6 bases from J, with 20 bases in between. The germline V gene has CDR1 MNHEY and CDR2 SVGEGT. The CDR3 bases are TGTGCCAGCAGTCCTAATCTACAGGTCGTTGCCGAGCAGTACTTC. It is translated as CASSPNLQVVAEQYF.

The chain couples TRBV5-1 to TRBJ2-7; 15 nucleotides match TRBD2. V lost 3 bases to trimming and J lost 0 bases; unmatched junction nucleotides: 10. Germline V CDR1 and CDR2: SGHRS, YFSETQ. CDR3 length: 19 amino acids. Here the CDR3 reads CASSWPGTSGGSNSYEQYF. The CDR3 nucleotides are TGCGCCAGCAGCTGGCCCGGGACTAGCGGGGGGTCGAACTCCTACGAGCAGTACTTC.

The J gene is TRBJ1-6, the V gene TRBV7-8, with D perhaps TRBD1 (5 bases). Germline CDR1 is SGHVS and CDR2 is FQNEAQ. This CDR3 spans 17 amino acids. V was shortened by 0 bases and J by 2 bases, with 11 bases between the two germline ends. CDR3 bases: TGTGCCAGCAGCTTAGCGGGGACCAACGCCTATAATTCACCCCTCCACTTT. It codes for CASSLAGTNAYNSPLHF.

This chain joins TRBV27 and TRBJ1-5, with a tentative D call TRBD1 (5 bases). V was trimmed by 6 bases and J by 7 bases, leaving 10 bases between them. CDR3 length: 12 residues. The V gene's germline CDR1 is MNHEY and CDR2 SMNVEV (reference sequence). In nucleotides, the CDR3 is TGTGCCAGCAGCCCCCGGGGCCAGCCCCAGCATTTT. It yields the protein CASSPRGQPQHF.